This is a list of T cell receptor beta chains from one sample in a study of neoadjuvant nivolumab and ipilimumab in lung cancer. Repertoires were generated with immunoSEQ multiplex PCR, while TCRdb's copy carries only in-frame clones and drops some. The sample lists approximately 26,000 clones; 80% were seen once. This sample comprised peripheral blood, obtained before neoadjuvant nivolumab, alone or with ipilimumab. The receptors derive from an adult with non-small cell lung cancer. Each CDR3 is given with its conserved first and last residue. Each record gives: J gene, D gene, clone size, V gene, CDR3 protein. The D gene is left open where the match is weak. Clone size is shown for a subset of rows, as once, few, many or a class of expanded clone.

j_gene: TRBJ1-3; d_gene: TRBD1; abundance: NA; v_gene: TRBV5-4; CDR3aa: CASSPQGVGNTIYF
j_gene: TRBJ2-1; d_gene: TRBD2; abundance: NA; v_gene: TRBV5-1; CDR3aa: CASSDGSSGGHEQFF
j_gene: TRBJ1-1; d_gene: NA; abundance: NA; v_gene: TRBV7-6; CDR3aa: CASSPFIQDTEAFF
j_gene: TRBJ1-6; d_gene: NA; abundance: few; v_gene: TRBV6-5; CDR3aa: CASRYGQEGSPLHF
j_gene: TRBJ2-1; d_gene: NA; abundance: NA; v_gene: TRBV27; CDR3aa: CASSPLGQKYNEQFF
j_gene: TRBJ2-1; d_gene: TRBD2; abundance: NA; v_gene: TRBV10-3; CDR3aa: CAISESLGTSGGNEQFF
j_gene: TRBJ1-4; d_gene: NA; abundance: NA; v_gene: TRBV19; CDR3aa: CASSPPGGTNEKLFF
j_gene: TRBJ2-5; d_gene: NA; abundance: NA; v_gene: TRBV11-2; CDR3aa: CASSLEEFRETQYF
j_gene: TRBJ2-5; d_gene: NA; abundance: once; v_gene: TRBV7-3; CDR3aa: CASSLKETQYF
j_gene: TRBJ2-5; d_gene: NA; abundance: NA; v_gene: TRBV5-6; CDR3aa: CASSLPGAGTQYF
j_gene: TRBJ2-2; d_gene: TRBD1; abundance: NA; v_gene: TRBV9; CDR3aa: CASSRTGSGELFF
j_gene: TRBJ1-1; d_gene: NA; abundance: NA; v_gene: TRBV7-9; CDR3aa: CASSPEAATEAFF
j_gene: TRBJ2-4; d_gene: NA; abundance: NA; v_gene: TRBV4-2; CDR3aa: CASSQGPLRGLAKNIQYF
j_gene: TRBJ2-7; d_gene: NA; abundance: NA; v_gene: TRBV6-1; CDR3aa: CASSLGNYEQYF
j_gene: TRBJ1-1; d_gene: NA; abundance: NA; v_gene: TRBV11-2; CDR3aa: CASSLGVNTEAFF
j_gene: TRBJ1-3; d_gene: NA; abundance: NA; v_gene: TRBV19; CDR3aa: CASSILPGHASRSGNTIYF
j_gene: TRBJ1-5; d_gene: NA; abundance: NA; v_gene: TRBV6-7; CDR3aa: CASSYYHASGFQPQHF
j_gene: TRBJ2-7; d_gene: NA; abundance: NA; v_gene: TRBV19; CDR3aa: CASSIRAASYEQYF
j_gene: TRBJ2-1; d_gene: TRBD2; abundance: NA; v_gene: TRBV5-5; CDR3aa: CASSGRTSGEGEQFF
j_gene: TRBJ2-7; d_gene: TRBD2; abundance: NA; v_gene: TRBV11-2; CDR3aa: CASSLAGGGAAYEQYF
j_gene: TRBJ2-7; d_gene: TRBD1; abundance: NA; v_gene: TRBV19; CDR3aa: CASSIGTGPYEQYF
j_gene: TRBJ1-1; d_gene: NA; abundance: NA; v_gene: TRBV29-1; CDR3aa: CSVGSGAFF
j_gene: TRBJ2-7; d_gene: NA; abundance: once; v_gene: TRBV19; CDR3aa: CASRGWGSSYEQYF
j_gene: TRBJ2-1; d_gene: NA; abundance: NA; v_gene: TRBV7-2; CDR3aa: CASSLGPKVDEQFF
j_gene: TRBJ1-1; d_gene: NA; abundance: NA; v_gene: TRBV2; CDR3aa: CATKQNTEAFF
j_gene: TRBJ2-2; d_gene: NA; abundance: NA; v_gene: TRBV7-7; CDR3aa: CASSLGRTLNTGELFF
j_gene: TRBJ1-5; d_gene: TRBD1; abundance: once; v_gene: TRBV6-5; CDR3aa: CASNLRQGNQPQHF